This T cell receptor (beta chain) comes out of a study of blood T cell repertoires in COVID-19. The protocol was immunoSEQ multiplex PCR, while the TCRdb copy is restricted to in-frame clones and leaves out a portion. Altogether approximately 60,000 clones are present, roughly 92% being singletons, with the ten largest covering about 3%. Material for sequencing was peripheral blood. This receptor was identified in a man between 65 and 85 years old with active COVID-19.

CDR3 coding DNA: TGTGCCAGCTCACCAAATCCTGGCAGGGGAGAGACCCAGTACTTC. As protein: CASSPNPGRGETQYF. The chain combines TRBV18 with TRBJ2-5; weak D call: TRBD1 (6 bases). Germline V CDR1 and CDR2: KGHSH, LQKENI. V gave up 2 bases and J gave up 4 bases, with 14 bases separating them. CDR3 length: 15 amino acids.